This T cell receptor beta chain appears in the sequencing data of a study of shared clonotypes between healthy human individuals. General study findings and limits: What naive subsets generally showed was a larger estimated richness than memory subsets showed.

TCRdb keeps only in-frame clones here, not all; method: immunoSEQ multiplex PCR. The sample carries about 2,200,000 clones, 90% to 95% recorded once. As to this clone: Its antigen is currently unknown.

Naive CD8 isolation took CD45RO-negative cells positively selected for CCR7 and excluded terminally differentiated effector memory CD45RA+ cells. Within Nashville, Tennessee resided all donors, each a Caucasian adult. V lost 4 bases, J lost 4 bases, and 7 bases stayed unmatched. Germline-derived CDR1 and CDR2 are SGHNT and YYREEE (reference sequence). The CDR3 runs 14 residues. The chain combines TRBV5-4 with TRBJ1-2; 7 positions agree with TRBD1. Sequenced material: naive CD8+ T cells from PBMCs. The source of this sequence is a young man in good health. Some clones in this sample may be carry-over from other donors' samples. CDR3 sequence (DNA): TGTGCCAGCAGCCTCGACAGGGATACCTATGGCTACACCTTC. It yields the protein CASSLDRDTYGYTF.